This T cell receptor (beta chain) was found in a study of beta chain features in type 1 diabetes. Background on the study: In age, gender and cell yields, patients were similar to healthy donors.

General study findings and limits: TCRB rearrangement may or may not be influenced by HLA type; here this remained unresolved.

The isolated RNA, all of it, was reverse transcribed, so expressed TCRB transcripts were what got sequenced. Sequenced by immunoSEQ multiplex PCR; TCRdb stores in-frame clones only, minus some. The data hold under 300,000 clones, with 27% observed a single time. V shed 3 bases, J shed 3 bases, and the junction held 1 base outside the gene matches. In germline, CDR1 is SGHTA, CDR2 FQGNSA. This CDR3 has 14 amino acids. This clone was observed a handful of times. Its antigen is currently unknown. Sequenced input: central memory CD4+ T cells from blood. This TCR came from a man aged 25 to 45 in good health. The rearrangement joins TRBV7-2 to TRBJ1-1; 10 positions match TRBD1. The CDR3 nucleotides are TGTGCCAGCAGCTTGGGACAGGGGCACACTGAAGCTTTCTTT. Translating it yields CASSLGQGHTEAFF.